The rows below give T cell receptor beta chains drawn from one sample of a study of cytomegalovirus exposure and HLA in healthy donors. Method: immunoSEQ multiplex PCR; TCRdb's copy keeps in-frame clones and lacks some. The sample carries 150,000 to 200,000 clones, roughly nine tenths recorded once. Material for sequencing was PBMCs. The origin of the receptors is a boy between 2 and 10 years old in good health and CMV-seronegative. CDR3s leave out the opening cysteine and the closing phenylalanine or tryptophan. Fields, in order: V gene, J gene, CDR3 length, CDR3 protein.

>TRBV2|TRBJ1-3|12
ASSVRGSGNTIY
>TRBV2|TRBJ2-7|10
ASTGRVYEQY
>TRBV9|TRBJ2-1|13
ASSVVAGPLNEQF
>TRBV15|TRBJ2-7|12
ATSRERESDEQY
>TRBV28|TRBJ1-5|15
ASSLPPGQRTNQPQH
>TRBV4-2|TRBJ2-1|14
ASSQEPAGSYNEQF
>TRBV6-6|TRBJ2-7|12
ASREDSKIYEQY
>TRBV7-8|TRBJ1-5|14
ASSLTPTRLRSAQH
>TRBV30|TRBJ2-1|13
AWSVFGTTYNEQF
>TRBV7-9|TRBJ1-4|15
ASSPGRNGAQNEKLF
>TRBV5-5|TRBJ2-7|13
ASSFQLSTSYEQY
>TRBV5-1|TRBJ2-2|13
ASSGGGPHTGELF
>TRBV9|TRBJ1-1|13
ASSAAGQADTEAF
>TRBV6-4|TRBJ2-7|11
ASSVLSGHEQY
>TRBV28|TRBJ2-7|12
ASSTSGRNYEQY
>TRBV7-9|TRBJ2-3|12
SSSPRLVPDTQY
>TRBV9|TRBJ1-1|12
ASSQRDRALEAF
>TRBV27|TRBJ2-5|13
ASSLLSPPRETQY
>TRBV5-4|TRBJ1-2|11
ASSFPGVYGYT
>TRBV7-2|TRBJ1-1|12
ASSLNDKNTEAF
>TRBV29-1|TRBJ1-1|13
SGRRLGGVNTEAF
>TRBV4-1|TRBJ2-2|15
ASSQERGQGWTGELF
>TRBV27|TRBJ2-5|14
ASSFLTQNLRETQY
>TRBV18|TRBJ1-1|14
ASSPYKGPSGGEAF
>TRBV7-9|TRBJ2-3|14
ASSTPSGTSTDTQY
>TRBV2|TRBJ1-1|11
ASVIDRNTEAF
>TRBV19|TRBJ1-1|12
ASSVSVGRGKAF
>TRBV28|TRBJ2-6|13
ASSLQGSGANVLT
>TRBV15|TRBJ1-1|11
ATSRDRDTEAF
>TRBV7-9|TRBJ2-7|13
SSSHRDRGAYEQY
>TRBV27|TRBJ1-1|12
ASRGTGDGTEAF
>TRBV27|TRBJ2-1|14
ASSKRLGGSYNEQF
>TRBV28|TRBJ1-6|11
ASRGRGNSPLH
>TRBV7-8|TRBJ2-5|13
ASSLGSGGLGTQY
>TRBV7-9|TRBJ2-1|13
ASSLGRALVNEQF
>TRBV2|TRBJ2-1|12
ASSEDRSYNEQF
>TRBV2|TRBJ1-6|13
ASSEAHPVGSPLH
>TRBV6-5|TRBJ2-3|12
ASTQGPLPDTQY
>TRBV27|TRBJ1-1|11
ASSNYYDTEAF